Listed below are T cell receptor beta chains from one sample, sequenced in a study of blood T cell repertoires in COVID-19. Repertoires were generated with immunoSEQ multiplex PCR, while TCRdb's copy carries only in-frame clones and drops some. The data contain about 150,000 clones, roughly 84% of them singletons. The sequenced sample consisted of peripheral blood. The receptors were sampled from a woman aged 50 to 65 with acute or convalescent COVID-19. CDR3s include the opening cysteine and the closing phenylalanine or tryptophan. A D gene is named only where the DNA matches it firmly. For some rows the clone size is stated as once, few or many, or as a class when expanded; others skip it.

d_call	v_call	j_call	clone_size	cdr3_aa	cdr3_nt
-	TRBV19	TRBJ1-5	-	CASSISRGDYQPQHF	TGTGCCAGTAGTATAAGCCGGGGGGATTATCAGCCCCAGCATTTT
-	TRBV5-1	TRBJ2-1	-	CASSLSLAVEQFF	TGCGCCAGCAGCTTGTCCTTGGCTGTTGAGCAGTTCTTC
-	TRBV7-3	TRBJ2-3	-	CASSLMAAPGADTQYF	TGTGCCAGCAGCTTAATGGCGGCCCCAGGGGCAGATACGCAGTATTTT
-	TRBV30	TRBJ2-7	-	CAWRTVLYEQYF	TGTGCCTGGCGGACTGTCCTCTACGAGCAGTACTTC
TRBD2	TRBV5-4	TRBJ2-2	few	CASSTTSGVLNTGELFF	TGTGCCAGCAGCACCACGAGCGGGGTCTTGAACACCGGGGAGCTGTTTTTT
-	TRBV5-4	TRBJ1-2	-	CASSLVGAEYGYTF	TGTGCCAGCAGCTTGGTAGGGGCCGAGTATGGCTACACCTTC
-	TRBV5-1	TRBJ2-7	-	CASSLDRGAPNEQYF	TGCGCCAGCAGCTTGGATCGGGGGGCGCCCAACGAGCAGTACTTC
-	TRBV28	TRBJ2-5	-	CASRGALSGTQYF	TGTGCCAGCAGGGGGGCCTTGTCGGGGACCCAGTACTTC
TRBD2	TRBV2	TRBJ2-7	-	CASSRLANEQYF	TGTGCCAGCAGTAGACTAGCGAACGAGCAGTACTTC
-	TRBV4-3	TRBJ1-6	-	CASSQVRETYRSYNSPLHF	TGCGCCAGCAGCCAAGTCCGGGAGACCTACCGATCCTATAATTCACCCCTCCACTTT
TRBD1	TRBV24-1	TRBJ1-2	-	CATSDQDRDYGYTF	TGTGCCACCAGTGACCAGGACAGGGACTATGGCTACACCTTC
-	TRBV7-3	TRBJ2-7	-	CASSQRGGGGAEQYF	TGTGCCAGCAGTCAAAGAGGGGGCGGAGGGGCCGAGCAGTACTTC
TRBD1	TRBV4-3	TRBJ1-5	-	CASSPDRGHGQPQHF	TGCGCCAGCAGCCCGGACAGGGGGCACGGGCAGCCCCAGCATTTT
-	TRBV19	TRBJ1-3	-	CASISTVSGNTIYF	TGTGCCAGTATCTCCACGGTCTCTGGAAACACCATATATTTT
-	TRBV18	TRBJ2-1	-	CASSPTLNGNNEQFF	TGTGCCAGCTCACCGACTCTCAACGGAAACAATGAGCAGTTCTTC
-	TRBV4-1	TRBJ1-6	-	CASSQDEARAGGSYNSPLHF	TGCGCCAGCAGCCAAGATGAAGCAAGGGCAGGAGGCTCCTATAATTCACCCCTCCACTTT
-	TRBV19	TRBJ1-2	-	CASNAGGTGPGGYTF	TGTGCCAGTAACGCGGGGGGGACCGGGCCAGGAGGCTACACCTTC
-	TRBV6-5	TRBJ1-6	few	CGVGANSPLHF	TGTGGGGTGGGGGCTAATTCACCCCTCCACTTT
-	TRBV6-2/TRBV6-3	TRBJ2-7	-	CASSYSRHSYEQYF	TGTGCCAGCAGTTACTCGAGACACTCCTACGAGCAGTACTTC
-	TRBV7-2	TRBJ2-7	-	CASSPSQTGYEQYF	TGTGCCAGCAGCCCAAGTCAGACAGGCTACGAGCAGTACTTC
-	TRBV18	TRBJ1-2	few	CASSPDRLPYGYTF	TGTGCCAGCTCACCTGACAGGCTCCCCTATGGCTACACCTTC
-	TRBV18	TRBJ1-1	-	CASSPIGGNTEAFF	TGTGCCAGCTCACCCATTGGAGGGAACACTGAAGCTTTCTTT
-	TRBV19	TRBJ1-2	-	CASSNNYGYTF	TGTGCCAGTAGCAATAACTATGGCTACACCTTC
-	TRBV6-2/TRBV6-3	TRBJ1-5	-	CASSYFGDQPQHF	TGTGCCAGCAGTTATTTTGGAGATCAGCCCCAGCATTTT
TRBD1	TRBV6-5	TRBJ2-3	-	CASKTGGDADTQYF	TGTGCCAGCAAGACAGGGGGCGATGCAGATACGCAGTATTTT
-	TRBV19	TRBJ2-2	-	CASSIAWSSGELFF	TGTGCCAGTAGTATTGCGTGGTCGTCCGGGGAGCTGTTTTTT
-	TRBV5-8	TRBJ1-2	-	CASSLDSRYGYTF	TGTGCCAGCAGCTTGGACAGTCGCTATGGCTACACCTTC
-	TRBV5-4	TRBJ1-2	-	CASSSSGGDYGYTF	TGTGCCAGCAGCTCCTCGGGGGGGGACTATGGCTACACCTTC
-	TRBV6-2/TRBV6-3	TRBJ1-5	-	CASSSGQWILQPQHF	TGTGCCAGCAGTTCCGGACAGTGGATCCTACAGCCCCAGCATTTT
TRBD2	TRBV6-2/TRBV6-3	TRBJ2-1	-	CASSSSGGYNEQFF	TGTGCCAGCAGTTCTAGCGGGGGGTACAATGAGCAGTTCTTC
TRBD1	TRBV6-2/TRBV6-3	TRBJ2-7	once	CASSLGQGAGEQYF	TGTGCCAGCAGCCTGGGACAGGGGGCGGGCGAGCAGTACTTC
-	TRBV3-1/TRBV3-2	TRBJ2-1	-	CASSQGSGIGPNEQFF	TGTGCCAGCAGCCAAGGGTCCGGGATTGGCCCCAATGAGCAGTTCTTC
-	TRBV7-2	TRBJ1-4	-	CASSSQRGHSNEKLFF	TGTGCCAGCAGCTCACAACGGGGACATTCTAATGAAAAACTGTTTTTT
-	TRBV10-3	TRBJ1-1	-	CAIKNQGSSNTEAFF	TGTGCCATCAAGAATCAGGGGTCCTCTAACACTGAAGCTTTCTTT
-	TRBV19	TRBJ1-5	-	CASSIGGGGNQPQHF	TGTGCCAGTAGTATAGGAGGGGGTGGCAATCAGCCCCAGCATTTT
TRBD2	TRBV18	TRBJ2-2	-	CASSPALLLISGSLGGELFF	TGTGCCAGCTCACCAGCTCTTCTTCTGATTAGCGGGAGTCTCGGCGGGGAGCTGTTTTTT
-	TRBV6-4	TRBJ1-2	-	CASSDSGRGGWMGYGYTF	TGTGCCAGCAGTGACTCTGGCAGGGGAGGGTGGATGGGCTATGGCTACACCTTC
TRBD1	TRBV10-1	TRBJ1-6	once	CASNICLGPPAGGMDSPLHF	TGCGCCAGCAATATCTGTCTAGGTCCCCCGGCAGGGGGCATGGATTCACCCCTCCACTTT
-	TRBV6-1	TRBJ1-2	few	CASSDQPTAPIEGYTF	TGTGCCAGCAGTGACCAACCGACAGCGCCAATAGAAGGCTACACCTTC